The source of this T cell receptor beta chain is a study of blood T cell repertoires in COVID-19. On the study more broadly: The United States, Italy and Spain provided the acute and convalescent COVID-19 samples.

The CDR3 runs to 14 residues. The junction had 4 bases not matched to a gene; V was cut back by 8 bases and J by 0 bases. Germline assignment: CDR1 SNHLY and CDR2 FYNNEI. TCRdb keeps only in-frame clones here, not all; method: immunoSEQ multiplex PCR. The sample contains 160,000 or so clones, less than 90% of which appear only once. Resolution of symptoms, clearance, or two negative PCRs was present in recovered Cohort 3 donors. Sequenced input: PBMCs or T cells enriched from blood (not recorded which). V gene TRBV2 combines with J gene TRBJ1-5; 7 bases fit TRBD1. The source is a woman between 50 and 59 years old who had recovered from COVID-19. The CDR3 here is CASRQGDSNQPQHF. The CDR3 DNA sequence: TGTGCCAGCCGACAGGGTGATAGCAATCAGCCCCAGCATTTT.